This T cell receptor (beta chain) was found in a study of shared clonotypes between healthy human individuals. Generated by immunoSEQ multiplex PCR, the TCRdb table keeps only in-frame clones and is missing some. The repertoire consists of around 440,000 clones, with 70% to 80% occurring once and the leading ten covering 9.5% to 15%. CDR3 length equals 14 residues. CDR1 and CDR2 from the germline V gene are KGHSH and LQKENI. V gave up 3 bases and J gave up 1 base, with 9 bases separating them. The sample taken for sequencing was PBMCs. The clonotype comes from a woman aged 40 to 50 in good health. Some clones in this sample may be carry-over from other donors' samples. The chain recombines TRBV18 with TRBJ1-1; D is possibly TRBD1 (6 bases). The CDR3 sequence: CASSPKQGNTEAFF. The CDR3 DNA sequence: TGTGCCAGCTCACCGAAACAGGGGAACACTGAAGCTTTCTTT.